This TCR beta chain was recorded in a study of blood T cell repertoires in COVID-19. On the study more broadly: COVID-19 samples, acute and convalescent, were from the United States, Italy and Spain.

In the authors' methods: From reference gene primer amplification, estimates of nucleated cell counts were derived. Generated by immunoSEQ multiplex PCR, the TCRdb table keeps only in-frame clones and is missing some. V and J calls and clone size are given by that table; D and trimming were obtained from the DNA. The sample includes hundreds of thousands of clones, 70% to 85% of them seen just once. The V gene end was trimmed by 3 bases and the J gene end by 5 bases; junction bases not matched to a gene: 15. The V gene's germline CDR1 is LNHDA and CDR2 SQIVND (reference sequence). This CDR3 has 18 amino acids.

The origin of this receptor is an elderly woman with acute or convalescent COVID-19. This rearrangement joins TRBV19 to TRBJ1-1; 10 bases align to TRBD1. Sequencing input: peripheral blood. CDR3 amino acids: CASSIYPPRQGAKTEAFF. The CDR3, as DNA: TGTGCCAGTAGTATTTATCCCCCCCGACAGGGGGCAAAAACTGAAGCTTTCTTT.